One sample yielded the 23 T cell receptor beta chains listed below, sequenced in a study of blood T cell repertoires in COVID-19. Data came from immunoSEQ multiplex PCR; TCRdb stores just in-frame clones and leaves some out. The sample has more than 65,000 clones, around three quarters seen once. The sample consisted of peripheral blood. These receptors originate from a woman in her 70s with acute or convalescent COVID-19.

There are a few counts of this clone. The chain couples TRBV2 to TRBJ1-1; no clear D. The germline V gene encodes CDR1 SNHLY and CDR2 FYNNEI. V shed 7 bases and J shed 0 bases, with 12 bases lying between them. The CDR3 sequence is 14 residues long. CDR3 DNA sequence: TGTGCCAGCATGAGGGATCACCTGAACACTGAAGCTTTCTTT. Residues: CASMRDHLNTEAFF.

The chain links TRBV19 to TRBJ1-6; D uncertain. V was trimmed by 10 bases and J by 1 base, leaving 14 bases between them. The CDR3 length is 15 residues. CDR1 and CDR2 (germline): LNHDA, SQIVND (reference sequence). In DNA form, the CDR3 reads TGTGCCACCGCCCCCCCGGGGTCCTATAATTCACCCCTCCACTTT. Translated: CATAPPGSYNSPLHF.

This chain uses TRBV7-9 with TRBJ1-1, with TRBD1 matching 9 bases. Trimming cost V 5 bases and J 0 bases; bases outside gene matches: 4. The V gene's germline CDR1 is SEHNR and CDR2 FQNEAQ (reference sequence). CDR3 size: 15 residues. CDR3 sequence reads: CASSPGQGMNTEAFF. The CDR3 DNA follows: TGTGCCAGCAGCCCGGGACAGGGCATGAACACTGAAGCTTTCTTT. Based on the CDR3 plus reference TRBV7-9 and TRBJ1-1, the full variable domain is DTGVSQNPRHKITKRGQNVTFRCDPISEHNRLYWYRQTLGQGPEFLTYFQNEAQLEKSRLLSDRFSAERPKGSFSTLEIQRTEQGDSAMYLCASSPGQGMNTEAFFGQGTRLTVV.

The chain uses TRBV2 and TRBJ1-1, with D possibly TRBD1 on 5 matching bases. Trimming shortened V by 4 bases and J by 4 bases, and 13 bases separated the two germline ends. The CDR3 length is 14 residues. Germline CDR1 SNHLY, CDR2 FYNNEI. The CDR3 nucleotides are TGTGCCAGCAGTGTAGGTCAGGGTTTCACTGAAGCTTTCTTT. It is translated as CASSVGQGFTEAFF.

The V call is TRBV19, the J call TRBJ2-2; the D is unclear. V was pared by 4 bases and J by 2 bases, with 11 bases between. In germline, CDR1 is LNHDA, CDR2 SQIVND (reference sequence). The CDR3 length is 15 residues. Here the CDR3 DNA reads TGTGCCAGTAGTAGCCGGCTAGGAAACACCGGGGAGCTGTTTTTT. Its translation: CASSSRLGNTGELFF.

A few counts support this clone. This chain uses TRBV29-1 with TRBJ1-2; D gene uncertain. Trimming took 4 bases from V and 4 from J, leaving 7 bases between them. CDR3 size: 11 residues. Germline loops: CDR1 SQVTM, CDR2 ANQGSEA. CDR3 protein: CSVGSGYGYTF. Written as DNA, the CDR3 is TGCAGCGTTGGCTCCGGCTATGGCTACACCTTC. Complete variable domain (other parts from reference TRBV29-1 and TRBJ1-2): SAVISQKPSRDICQRGTSLTIQCQVDSQVTMMFWYRQQPGQSLTLIATANQGSEATYESGFVIDKFPISRPNLTFSTLTVSNMSPEDSSIYLCSVGSGYGYTFGSGTRLTVV.

V usage is TRBV5-1 and J usage is TRBJ1-1; a weak D match, TRBD1 (6 bases). Per the germline V gene, CDR1 is SGHRS and CDR2 is YFSETQ. V was pared by 4 bases and J by 5 bases, with 9 bases between. The CDR3 contains 12 residues. CDR3 sequence: CASSSTGTEAFF. In nucleotides, the CDR3 is TGCGCCAGCAGCAGTACAGGGACTGAAGCTTTCTTT.

This chain links TRBV7-2 with TRBJ1-5; TRBD1 agrees at 8 bases. The CDR3 extends over 17 amino acids. Trimming took 2 bases from V and 7 from J; bases not matched to a gene: 13. Looked up from germline, CDR1 is SGHTA and CDR2 is FQGNSA. The CDR3 is CASSLRRDRGTGQPQHF. CDR3 nucleotides: TGTGCCAGCAGCTTAAGGAGAGACAGGGGAACGGGGCAGCCCCAGCATTTT.

The chain uses TRBV20-1 and TRBJ1-4; D call uncertain. Trimming pared 0 bases from V and 12 bases from J, leaving 8 bases between. Germline V CDR1 and CDR2: DFQATT, SNEGSKA (reference sequence). CDR3 size: 11 residues. The CDR3 bases are TGCAGTGCTAGAGACGACTTGGAACTGTTTTTT. Amino acid sequence: CSARDDLELFF.

The chain combines TRBV7-2 with TRBJ2-1; tentatively, D is TRBD2 (6 bases). CDR1 and CDR2 (germline): SGHTA, FQGNSA. The CDR3 covers 14 residues. Trimming cost V 3 bases and J 4 bases, with 10 bases left between them. The CDR3 spells CASSFSGLYNEQFF. Here the CDR3 DNA reads TGTGCCAGCAGCTTTTCGGGACTTTACAATGAGCAGTTCTTC. The full variable domain, with the rest looked up from reference TRBV7-2 and TRBJ2-1, is GAGVSQSPSNKVTEKGKDVELRCDPISGHTALYWYRQSLGQGLEFLIYFQGNSAPDKSGLPSDRFSAERTGGSVSTLTIQRTQQEDSAVYLCASSFSGLYNEQFFGPGTRLTVL.

This clone occurred a few times. V is TRBV19 and J is TRBJ1-2, with D possibly matching TRBD1 (6 bases). Trimming took 7 bases from V and 6 from J, leaving 21 bases between them. The CDR3 is 15 residues long. Germline loops: CDR1 LNHDA, CDR2 SQIVND (reference sequence). In DNA form, the CDR3 reads TGTGCCAGTACTCAGGGGATAGGGATGTCCAATGGCTACACCTTC. Amino acids: CASTQGIGMSNGYTF.

This clone has only one observation. The chain uses TRBV5-4 and TRBJ2-3, with D possibly TRBD2 on 7 matching bases. Looked up from germline, CDR1 is SGHNT and CDR2 is YYREEE (reference sequence). This CDR3 contains 16 residues. V was shortened by 4 bases and J by 0 bases, with 15 bases between the two germline ends. CDR3 coding DNA: TGTGCCAGCAGCCGTAAACGGGGGGCCAGCACAGATACGCAGTATTTT. This sequence encodes CASSRKRGASTDTQYF.

The chain joins TRBV13 to TRBJ2-1; 8 bases match TRBD1. Germline V CDR1 and CDR2: PRHDT, FYEKMQ (reference sequence). The CDR3 is 15 residues long. V gave up 5 bases and J gave up 5 bases; unmatched junction bases: 8. This CDR3 reads CASSPTGGGHNEQFF. The CDR3 DNA reads as TGTGCCAGCAGCCCTACAGGGGGTGGTCACAATGAGCAGTTCTTC.

V usage is TRBV5-8 and J usage is TRBJ2-1; 12 bases fit TRBD2. V shed 4 bases and J 0 bases; nucleotides not matched to a gene: 11. Germline V CDR1 and CDR2: SGHTS, YDEGEE. The CDR3 is 19 amino acids. The DNA for the CDR3 is TGTGCCAGCAGCGGGCTGGGACTAGCGGGTGGGAGCTCCTACAATGAGCAGTTCTTC. It is translated as CASSGLGLAGGSSYNEQFF.

In its sample, this clone was seen a few times. V is TRBV19 and J is TRBJ1-6; D may be TRBD1 (5 bases). Between the trimmed V and J ends, which lost 4 bases and 7 bases, there was a span of 8 bases. The CDR3 sequence is 13 residues long. Germline lookup yields CDR1 LNHDA and CDR2 SQIVND (reference sequence). CDR3 DNA: TGTGCCAGTAGTAGCTACAGGAATTCACCCCTCCACTTT. It translates to CASSSYRNSPLHF.

The J gene is TRBJ1-2, the V gene TRBV6-6; 8 nucleotides align to TRBD1. This CDR3 has 13 residues. Germline trimming cut 6 bases from V and 5 bases from J; bases unmatched to any gene: 5. Germline values: CDR1 MNHNY, CDR2 SVGAGI (reference sequence). The CDR3 DNA sequence: TGTGCCAGCAGAGACAGGGGAGGGTATGGCTACACCTTC. Protein sequence: CASRDRGGYGYTF.

The gene calls are TRBV5-1 and TRBJ2-5; 10 nucleotides align to TRBD1. The length of the CDR3 is 15 residues. The ends lost 3 bases at V and 3 bases at J; junction bases unmatched: 5. The germline gives CDR1 SGHRS, CDR2 YFSETQ. The CDR3 loop reads CASSWGQGKKETQYF. CDR3 nucleotides: TGCGCCAGCAGCTGGGGACAGGGGAAGAAAGAGACCCAGTACTTC.

This rearrangement joins TRBV23-1 to TRBJ1-5; 7 bases agree with TRBD1. Being an ORF, TRBV23-1 has a function that is uncertain. The V gene end was trimmed by 6 bases and the J gene end by 0 bases; junction bases not matched to a gene: 8. The length of the CDR3 is 16 residues. CDR3 amino acids: CASSLRGQRSNQPQHF. The CDR3 DNA follows: TGCGCCAGCAGCCTGAGGGGACAGCGTAGCAATCAGCCCCAGCATTTT.

This chain uses TRBV11-1 with TRBJ2-1, with 10 bases aligning to TRBD2. Germline V gene lookup returns CDR1 SGHAT and CDR2 FQDESV (reference sequence). This CDR3 region has 16 residues. V lost 1 base to trimming and J lost 9 bases; unmatched junction nucleotides: 9. The CDR3 reads CASSLDSGRAGGEQFF. Written as DNA, the CDR3 is TGTGCCAGCAGCTTAGACAGCGGGAGGGCCGGGGGTGAGCAGTTCTTC. Based on the CDR3 plus reference TRBV11-1 and TRBJ2-1, the full variable domain is EAEVAQSPRYKITEKSQAVAFWCDPISGHATLYWYRQILGQGPELLVQFQDESVVDDSQLPKDRFSAERLKGVDSTLKIQPAELGDSAMYLCASSLDSGRAGGEQFFGPGTRLTVL.

The chain couples TRBV15 to TRBJ2-7; TRBD2 matches at 7 bases. Germline loops: CDR1 LNHNV, CDR2 YYDKDF (reference sequence). This CDR3 comprises 13 residues. J lost 5 bases, V lost 3 bases, and 4 bases had no gene match. DNA for the CDR3: TGTGCCACCAGCAGGGGGGGGGACCACGAGCAGTACTTC. Translation: CATSRGGDHEQYF.

CDR3 DNA sequence: TGCGCCAGCAGCCCCAGACAGCAGCTCATTACTATGAACACTGAAGCTTTCTTT. As protein: CASSPRQQLITMNTEAFF. The chain recombines TRBV5-1 with TRBJ1-1; tentative D call: TRBD1 (5 bases). The V gene's germline CDR1 is SGHRS and CDR2 YFSETQ. V was trimmed by 4 bases and J by 0 bases, leaving 22 bases between them. The CDR3 runs to 18 residues.

This sequence joins TRBV18 and TRBJ2-7, with D maybe TRBD2 (6 bases). Per germline, CDR1 KGHSH and CDR2 LQKENI. The V and J ends lost 6 bases and 3 bases respectively, with 15 bases between them. The CDR3 loop spans 14 amino acids. CDR3 sequence: CASSSGGDLYEQYF. The CDR3 region has the DNA TGTGCCAGCTCTAGCGGCGGGGATCTCTACGAGCAGTACTTC.

V and J are TRBV28 and TRBJ2-7; 7 bases align to TRBD2. The trim removed 6 bases at V and 4 bases at J, leaving 9 bases unmatched. Germline V lookup: CDR1 MDHEN, CDR2 SYDVKM. CDR3 length: 14 residues. This CDR3 reads CASRGGTELYEQYF. The CDR3, as DNA: TGTGCCAGCAGGGGGGGGACGGAATTATACGAGCAGTACTTC.